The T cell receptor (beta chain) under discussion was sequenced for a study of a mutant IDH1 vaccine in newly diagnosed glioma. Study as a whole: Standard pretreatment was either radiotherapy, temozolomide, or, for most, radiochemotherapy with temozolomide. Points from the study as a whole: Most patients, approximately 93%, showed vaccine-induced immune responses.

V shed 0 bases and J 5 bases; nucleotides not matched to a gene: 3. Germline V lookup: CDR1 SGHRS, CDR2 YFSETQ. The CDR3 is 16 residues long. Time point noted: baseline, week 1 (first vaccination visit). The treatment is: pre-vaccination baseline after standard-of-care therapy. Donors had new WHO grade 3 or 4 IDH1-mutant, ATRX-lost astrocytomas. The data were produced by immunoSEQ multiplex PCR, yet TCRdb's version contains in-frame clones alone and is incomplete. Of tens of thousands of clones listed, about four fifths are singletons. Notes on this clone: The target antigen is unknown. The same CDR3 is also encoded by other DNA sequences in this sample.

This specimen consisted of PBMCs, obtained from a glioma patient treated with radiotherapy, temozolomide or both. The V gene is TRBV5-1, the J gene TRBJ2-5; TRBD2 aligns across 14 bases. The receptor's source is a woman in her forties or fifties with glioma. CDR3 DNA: TGCGCCAGCAGCTTGGGACTAGCGGGGGGGCAGGAGACCCAGTACTTC. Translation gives CASSLGLAGGQETQYF.